This T cell receptor beta chain was sequenced in a study of T cell responses to AZD1222 COVID-19 vaccine (dated by TCRdb to about 2021). About the full investigation: Because spike-specific TCR depth and breadth did not differ between the two schedules, AZD1222 recipients who got a second dose at roughly 4 weeks were pooled with those who got a second dose at roughly 12 weeks. A total of around 240 trial participants underwent TCR sequencing, of whom about 210 received two doses of AZD1222 and about 26 received two doses of the MenACWY control vaccine. Trial participants were enrolled by age into 18-55, 56-69 and 70-plus year subgroups, with approximately 150, 28 and 58 TCR-sequenced participants respectively.

On the study overall, not on this receptor specifically: The 56-69-year group was small, and its depth increase did not reach significance, likely because of low power. CD4 TCRs associated with the vaccine covered the entire spike protein, and the dominant responses were in regions 160-218 and 743-854. After two AZD1222 doses, spike-specific TCR breadth and depth were significantly higher than at day 0 and than in MenACWY recipients. Reportedly, close to half of the unique spike-specific TCRs recognized epitopes lying outside the regions that are mutated in the B.1.351 and B.1.1.7 variants. Participants were mostly white British, with more females than males. The authors suggested clonal diversity may have been underestimated. Because no day 14 peak-response samples were available, the repertoires could be characterized only after the peak T cell response. Conclusions about previously exposed vaccinees were limited because only a handful of AZD1222 recipients were SARS-CoV-2 seropositive at baseline.

On this clone itself: Its cognate antigen has yet to be identified. No qualities accompany the bases; no much larger clone lies one base away.

The CDR3 regions of human TCRbeta chains were analyzed by immunosequencing. As for the original processing: Repertoire TCRs were matched against a reference library of SARS-CoV-2-specific TCRs generated with the MIRA antigen-specificity platform. Breadth was defined as the fraction of unique TCRs that were SARS-CoV-2-associated. Depth was defined as the fraction of total T cells that were SARS-CoV-2-associated. Using the MIRA data, every spike-specific TCR was mapped to the spike region that the TCR reacted to and assigned to either a CD4 or a CD8 class. Log10-transformed breadth and depth values were compared by one-way ANOVA with Sidak's multiple comparisons tests. Held by TCRdb, this immuneACCESS table contains in-frame sequences only and omits some clones. Under half of the omission traces to an unresolved V gene where checked; the cause of the rest is unknown. Clone size and V and J calls were adopted from that table, with D and trimming inferred from the DNA. The sample table lists around 120,000 clones, more than 85% of them with a count of one. Around 7% of the sample rests with the top ten.

The intended sense of this specimen's time point label: baseline before first vaccination. Vaccinee samples came from UK trials COV001 and COV002, including a single-blind randomized controlled phase 2/3 trial of AZD1222 (ChAdOx1 nCoV-19) in healthy adults. For TCRbeta chain sequencing, PBMC samples were collected from trial participants at day 0 and at day 28 after the second dose. Trimming takes 4 bases from V and 11 bases from J, and the germline ends sit 16 bases apart. The CDR3, cysteine through phenylalanine, is 13 amino acids long. The read is trimmed to its CDR3 DNA, 39 bases read in frame from base 1. As encoded in the germline V gene, CDR1 is MGHRA while CDR2 is YSYEKL.

The TCR sequence derives from an adult in good health. This specimen was peripheral blood, taken on day 0 of AZD1222 vaccination. The V and J segments used are TRBV4-1 and TRBJ2-3, with the D gene call left open. The base sequence is TGCGCCAGCAGCCCAAACTCTAGAGCTCGGCAGTATTTT. This is translated as CASSPNSRARQYF.